The 22 T cell receptor beta chains given below trace back to one sample, sequenced in a study of T cell changes during pregnancy in multiple sclerosis. This table comes from immunoSEQ multiplex PCR, and its TCRdb copy is limited to in-frame clones, with some not included. The sample holds about 80,000 clones, around 92% seen once. This material consisted of peripheral blood, taken before pregnancy. The receptors stem from a female donor with multiple sclerosis, enrolled in a pregnancy study.

V usage is TRBV5-6 and J usage is TRBJ2-1; 10 bases fit TRBD1. V shed 5 bases, J shed 6 bases, and the junction held 11 bases outside the gene matches. CDR1 and CDR2 from the germline V gene are SGHDT and YYEEEE. This CDR3 has 16 amino acids. CDR3 sequence: CASSNPGQGSLNEQFF. The CDR3 bases are TGTGCCAGCAGTAACCCGGGACAGGGGTCCCTCAATGAGCAGTTCTTC.

CDR3: CASSSRQETTYGYTF. The DNA for the CDR3 is TGTGCCAGCTCATCACGACAGGAAACTACCTATGGCTACACCTTC. This sequence joins TRBV18 and TRBJ1-2; TRBD1 is a possible D gene (6 bases). Trimming removed 5 bases at V and 4 bases at J, with 17 bases between. This CDR3 is built from 15 residues. Germline loops: CDR1 KGHSH, CDR2 LQKENI.

The V and J genes are TRBV9 and TRBJ1-3, with D uncertain. The CDR3 loop spans 15 amino acids. Germline V gives CDR1 SGDLS, CDR2 YYNGEE. Trimming took off 0 bases at V and 4 bases at J, with 11 bases between the two ends. CDR3 loop: CASSVDLAAGNTIYF. DNA of the CDR3: TGTGCCAGCAGCGTAGATCTCGCGGCCGGAAACACCATATATTTT.

This rearrangement joins TRBV19 to TRBJ2-1; D may be TRBD2 (5 bases). V lost 3 bases to trimming and J lost 0 bases, with 6 bases between them. The CDR3 contains 14 residues. Germline V lookup: CDR1 LNHDA, CDR2 SQIVND (reference sequence). In nucleotides, the CDR3 is TGTGCCAGTAGTATGGGGAGCTCCTACAATGAGCAGTTCTTC. Translating gives CASSMGSSYNEQFF.

J is TRBJ2-4 and V is TRBV6-5, with D perhaps TRBD2 (6 bases). Trimming took 6 bases from V and 3 from J, leaving 9 bases between them. The CDR3 has 13 residues. Per germline, CDR1 MNHEY and CDR2 SVGAGI. This CDR3 reads CASREGGKNIQYF. The CDR3 region has the DNA TGTGCCAGCAGGGAGGGTGGCAAAAACATTCAGTACTTC.

The genes are TRBV30 and TRBJ2-3; 10 bases are a match to TRBD1. The CDR3 is 14 residues long. V dropped 7 bases and J dropped 5; count of bases not matched to a gene: 9. The germline CDR1 and CDR2 sequences are GTSNPN and SVGIG (reference sequence). The CDR3: CAYRSGQGLDTQYF. The DNA for the CDR3 is TGTGCCTACCGGTCGGGACAGGGGTTAGATACGCAGTATTTT.

This clone was counted a single time. The DNA of the CDR3 is TGCGCCAGCAGCGATGGGACTAGCAGTTACAATGAGCAGTTCTTC. Its protein product is CASSDGTSSYNEQFF. The chain recombines TRBV5-1 with TRBJ2-1, with 9 bases fitting TRBD2. Germline CDR1 SGHRS, CDR2 YFSETQ. CDR3 size: 15 residues. V was clipped by 4 bases and J by 4 bases; unmatched bases: 6. Full variable domain (rest looked up from reference TRBV5-1 and TRBJ2-1): KAGVTQTPRYLIKTRGQQVTLSCSPISGHRSVSWYQQTPGQGLQFLFEYFSETQRNKGNFPGRFSGRQFSNSRSEMNVSTLELGDSALYLCASSDGTSSYNEQFFGPGTRLTVL.

This chain uses TRBV7-9 with TRBJ2-4; tentatively, D is TRBD1 (6 bases). This CDR3 has 15 residues. Germline V CDR1 and CDR2: SEHNR, FQNEAQ (reference sequence). The germline V and J ends were trimmed by 4 bases and 0 bases, with 10 bases remaining between them. The CDR3 DNA sequence: TGTGCCAGCAGCTCCACAGGGAGAGCCAAAAACATTCAGTACTTC. Amino acids: CASSSTGRAKNIQYF.

This rearrangement joins TRBV2 to TRBJ1-5; TRBD1 agrees at 8 bases. CDR3 length equals 14 residues. The V gene's germline CDR1 is SNHLY and CDR2 FYNNEI. The V gene end was trimmed by 6 bases and the J gene end by 7 bases; junction bases not matched to a gene: 8. The CDR3 coding sequence is TGTGCCAGCAGATCCGACAGGGGAGAACAGCCCCAGCATTTT. It translates to CASRSDRGEQPQHF.

V gene TRBV28 combines with J gene TRBJ1-4; 10 nucleotides match TRBD1. The CDR3 runs to 14 residues. V gave up 2 bases and J gave up 8 bases; unmatched junction bases: 2. Germline values: CDR1 MDHEN, CDR2 SYDVKM. As DNA, the CDR3 is TGTGCCAGCAGTTTAGGGACAGGGGTCGAAAAACTGTTTTTT. Translation gives CASSLGTGVEKLFF.

This clone was seen only a few times. This chain links TRBV6-1 with TRBJ1-1; D perhaps matches TRBD1 (5 bases). CDR1 and CDR2 from the germline V gene are MNHNS and SASEGT. Trimming took 3 bases from V and 1 from J, leaving 9 bases between them. This CDR3 has 14 amino acids. The CDR3 bases are TGTGCCAGCAGTGACGGCAGGGAGAACACTGAAGCTTTCTTT. Residues: CASSDGRENTEAFF.

Notes on this clone: The sample carries other DNA sequences with the same CDR3. The chain employs TRBV5-1 and TRBJ2-1; 11 bases are a match to TRBD2. CDR1 is SGHRS and CDR2 is YFSETQ in the germline V gene. With V trimmed by 4 bases and J by 2 bases, 5 bases remained unmatched. This CDR3 comprises 16 residues. This CDR3 is CASSPFSGRAYNEQFF. For the CDR3, the DNA is TGCGCCAGCAGCCCCTTTAGCGGGAGGGCCTACAATGAGCAGTTCTTC.

The chain carries TRBV28 and TRBJ2-2; the match to TRBD1 covers 8 bases. Looked up from germline, CDR1 is MDHEN and CDR2 is SYDVKM. V lost 8 bases to trimming and J lost 6 bases; unmatched junction nucleotides: 5. The CDR3 has 13 amino acids. The CDR3 protein is CASRTGNAGELFF. The CDR3, as DNA: TGTGCCAGCCGGACAGGGAATGCCGGGGAGCTGTTTTTT.

This clone was seen once. The rearrangement joins TRBV10-3 to TRBJ2-3; 12 positions agree with TRBD1. With V trimmed by 3 bases and J by 6 bases, 7 bases remained unmatched. CDR1 ENHRY and CDR2 SYGVKD come from the germline V gene. This CDR3 has 16 residues. The CDR3 region has the DNA TGTGCCATCAGTGAAGGGACAGGGGGCTCGGGTGATACGCAGTATTTT. It encodes CAISEGTGGSGDTQYF.

This chain uses TRBV27 with TRBJ2-7; 7 bases are shared with TRBD2. The V gene's germline CDR1 is MNHEY and CDR2 SMNVEV (reference sequence). Unmatched junction bases numbered 10, after V lost 0 bases and J lost 5 bases. The CDR3 extends over 16 amino acids. The CDR3 reads CASSLSNLAGRDEQYF. Here the CDR3 DNA reads TGTGCCAGCAGTTTATCGAACTTGGCAGGGAGGGACGAGCAGTACTTC.

J is TRBJ1-2 and V is TRBV28, with D possibly matching TRBD1 (6 bases). The V gene's germline CDR1 is MDHEN and CDR2 SYDVKM. V gave up 5 bases and J gave up 11 bases, with 30 bases separating them. This CDR3 has 17 amino acids. Here the CDR3 DNA reads TGTGCCAGCAGTCCCCCACTCAGAGGGGGGAGGGATGGTCGGTACACCTTC. Translation gives CASSPPLRGGRDGRYTF.

V is TRBV4-2 and J is TRBJ2-1, with D uncertain. The CDR3 length is 14 residues. V lost 2 bases and J lost 15, with 20 bases in between. CDR1 and CDR2 from the germline V gene are LGHNA and YNFKEQ. CDR3 in DNA: TGTGCCAGCAGCCAACCAAGTCGTGCGGATAGGCCGTTCTTC. Protein sequence: CASSQPSRADRPFF.

The chain has TRBV7-2 and TRBJ2-7; D not certain. Trimming removed 1 base from V and 1 base from J, with 8 bases in between. The germline V gene has CDR1 SGHTA and CDR2 FQGNSA. The CDR3 covers 14 residues. This CDR3 is CASSLVAASYEQYF. As DNA, the CDR3 is TGTGCCAGCAGCTTAGTGGCGGCATCCTACGAGCAGTACTTC.

The chain has TRBV7-8 and TRBJ2-7; possible D gene TRBD2, 6 bases. Between the trimmed V and J ends, which lost 0 bases and 6 bases, there was a span of 9 bases. CDR1 and CDR2 from the germline V gene are SGHVS and FQNEAQ. The CDR3 totals 13 residues. The CDR3 coding sequence is TGTGCCAGCAGCTTAGCCTTGGAGGGCGAGCAGTACTTC. It encodes CASSLALEGEQYF.

This clone was detected once. The V call is TRBV15, the J call TRBJ2-7; D not certain. Per germline, CDR1 LNHNV and CDR2 YYDKDF (reference sequence). The CDR3 spans 14 residues. Trimming stripped 1 base from V and 0 bases from J, with 7 bases between. The CDR3 sequence is CATSRGSSSYEQYF. In nucleotides, the CDR3 is TGTGCCACCAGCAGAGGTAGCAGCTCCTACGAGCAGTACTTC.

V gene TRBV19 combines with J gene TRBJ1-2; D possibly corresponds to TRBD1 (5 bases). CDR3 length: 12 residues. Trimming left V 3 bases short and J 8 bases short, with 10 bases between. In germline, CDR1 is LNHDA, CDR2 SQIVND (reference sequence). For the CDR3, the DNA is TGTGCCAGTAGTATGCCGGGGGTGGGCTACACCTTC. Its protein is CASSMPGVGYTF. The full variable domain, its missing parts supplied by reference TRBV19 and TRBJ1-2, is DGGITQSPKYLFRKEGQNVTLSCEQNLNHDAMYWYRQDPGQGLRLIYYSQIVNDFQKGDIAEGYSVSREKKESFPLTVTSAQKNPTAFYLCASSMPGVGYTFGSGTRLTVV.

This clone was seen only a few times. This chain links TRBV2 with TRBJ1-1; 7 bases match TRBD1. From germline, CDR1 is SNHLY and CDR2 FYNNEI. The CDR3 runs 14 residues. Trimming took 5 bases from V and 5 from J; bases not matched to a gene: 8. Here the CDR3 DNA reads TGTGCCAGCAGTAAAGAGAAGACAGGGACTGAAGCTTTCTTT. Translated, it gives CASSKEKTGTEAFF.